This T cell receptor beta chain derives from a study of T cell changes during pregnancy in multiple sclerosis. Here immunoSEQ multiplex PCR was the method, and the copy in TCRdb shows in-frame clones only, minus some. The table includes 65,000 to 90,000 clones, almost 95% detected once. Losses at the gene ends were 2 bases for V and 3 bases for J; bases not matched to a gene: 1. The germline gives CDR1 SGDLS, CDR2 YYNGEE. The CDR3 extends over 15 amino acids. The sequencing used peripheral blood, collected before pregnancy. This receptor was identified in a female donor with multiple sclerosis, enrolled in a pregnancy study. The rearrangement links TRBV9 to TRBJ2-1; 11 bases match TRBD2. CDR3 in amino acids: CASSVTSGSYNEQFF. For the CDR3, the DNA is TGTGCCAGCAGCGTCACTAGCGGGAGCTACAATGAGCAGTTCTTC.